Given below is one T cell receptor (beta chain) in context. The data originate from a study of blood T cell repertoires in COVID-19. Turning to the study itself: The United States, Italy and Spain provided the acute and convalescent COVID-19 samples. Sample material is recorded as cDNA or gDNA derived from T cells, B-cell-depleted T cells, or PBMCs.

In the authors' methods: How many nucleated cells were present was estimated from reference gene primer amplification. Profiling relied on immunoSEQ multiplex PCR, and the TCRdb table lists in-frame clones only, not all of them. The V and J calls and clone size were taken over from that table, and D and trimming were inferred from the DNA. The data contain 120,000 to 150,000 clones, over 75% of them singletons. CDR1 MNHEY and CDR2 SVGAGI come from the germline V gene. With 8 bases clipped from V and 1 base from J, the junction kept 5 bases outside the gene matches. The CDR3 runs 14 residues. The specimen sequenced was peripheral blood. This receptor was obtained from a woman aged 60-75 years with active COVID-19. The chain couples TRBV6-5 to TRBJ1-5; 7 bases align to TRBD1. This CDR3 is CASLTGSSNQPQHF. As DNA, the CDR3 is TGTGCCAGCTTGACAGGGTCCAGCAATCAGCCCCAGCATTTT.